These T cell receptor beta chains were read from a single sample in a study of blood T cell repertoires in COVID-19. This table comes from immunoSEQ multiplex PCR, and its TCRdb copy is limited to in-frame clones, with some not included. The table shows 35,000 or so clones, with more than 85% occurring only once. What was sequenced was peripheral blood. Receptors originate from a man aged 60 to 69 with active or convalescent COVID-19. Both conserved end residues are part of each CDR3. D genes are given only for firm matches. The size of a clone is reported for some rows only, either as once, few or many, or as a class for expanded clones.

j_gene,abundance,v_gene,d_gene,CDR3nt,CDR3aa
TRBJ1-2,-,TRBV6-6,TRBD1,TGTGCCAGCAGTTACCGGGGACAGCTCTATGGCTACACCTTC,CASSYRGQLYGYTF
TRBJ2-1,once,TRBV5-1,-,TGCGCCAGCAGCTTGAATGCGGAGACCTACAATGAGCAGTTCTTC,CASSLNAETYNEQFF
TRBJ1-6,-,TRBV7-8,TRBD1,TGTGCCAGCAGCTTAAGACAGGGGGACGGTAGTTCACCCCTCCACTTT,CASSLRQGDGSSPLHF
TRBJ2-5,-,TRBV15,TRBD1,TGTGCCACCAGCAGAGCGGACAGGTTCGGAGAGACCCAGTACTTC,CATSRADRFGETQYF
TRBJ1-2,once,TRBV6-5,-,TGTGCCAGCCAGGCGGGGGCTGGCTATGGCTACACCTTC,CASQAGAGYGYTF
TRBJ2-3,-,TRBV2,-,TGTGCCAGCGGAGGGCCCACAGATACGCAGTATTTT,CASGGPTDTQYF
TRBJ1-2,once,TRBV7-6,-,TGTGCCAGCAGCTTGGCGTTACAGGCCGGCTACACCTTC,CASSLALQAGYTF
TRBJ2-3,-,TRBV7-9,-,TGTGCCAGCACCCTAGAAGGGAGCTCAGATACGCAGTATTTT,CASTLEGSSDTQYF
TRBJ1-6,-,TRBV5-1,-,TGCGCCAGCAGCCCCCAGTCCTCGGGTTCACCCCTCCACTTT,CASSPQSSGSPLHF
TRBJ1-2,-,TRBV10-3,TRBD1,TGTGCCACCGAGGGTAGGGGGCCCACCTATGGCTACACCTTC,CATEGRGPTYGYTF
TRBJ2-7,-,TRBV2,-,TGTGCCAGCAAGGGAGAGGCCGGATCCTACGAGCAGTACTTC,CASKGEAGSYEQYF
TRBJ2-5,-,TRBV19,-,TGTGCCAGTAGTCTTGGGCAGGTCAAAGAGACCCAGTACTTC,CASSLGQVKETQYF
TRBJ1-1,-,TRBV10-3,TRBD1,TGTGCCATCAGTGCCGGACAGGGGGCGAACACTGAAGCTTTCTTT,CAISAGQGANTEAFF
TRBJ1-2,-,TRBV19,-,TGTGCCAGTAGTAACACCCAGGGGTATGGCTACACCTTC,CASSNTQGYGYTF
TRBJ2-5,-,TRBV19,TRBD2,TGTGCCAGTAGTATGGCTAGCGGGGGAGAGACCCAGTACTTC,CASSMASGGETQYF
TRBJ2-2,-,TRBV6-5,TRBD1,TGTGCCAGCAGTCGAGACAGGGTCAACACCGGGGAGCTGTTTTTT,CASSRDRVNTGELFF
TRBJ1-1,-,TRBV19,-,TGTGCCAGTAGTTCCCTCTGGGGGGGGAACACTGAAGCTTTCTTT,CASSSLWGGNTEAFF
TRBJ2-7,few,TRBV30,TRBD1,TGTGCCTGGGAGACAGGGTACGAGCAGTACTTC,CAWETGYEQYF
TRBJ1-5,-,TRBV28,-,TGTGCCAGCCGGGGGGGCACAGGGTGGGGGAGCAATCAGCCCCAACATTTT,CASRGGTGWGSNQPQHF
TRBJ1-1,-,TRBV5-4,TRBD1,TGTGCCAGCAGCAATCGACAGGGTAGCAGCACTGAAGCTTTCTTT,CASSNRQGSSTEAFF
TRBJ1-2,-,TRBV7-2,TRBD1,TGTGCCAGCACCTTAGGGGGCAGAGACTATGGCTACACCTTC,CASTLGGRDYGYTF
TRBJ1-6,-,TRBV11-2,TRBD1,TGTGCCAGCACCCTAGGGGCAGGGGGTTATTCACCCCTCCACTTT,CASTLGAGGYSPLHF
TRBJ1-1,-,TRBV20-1,-,TGCAGTGCTAGTGGCGAGCTGAACACTGAAGCTTTCTTT,CSASGELNTEAFF
TRBJ2-7,-,TRBV14,-,TGTGCCAGCAGCCGACAGGTGGACTACGAGCAGTACTTC,CASSRQVDYEQYF
TRBJ2-2,-,TRBV5-1,TRBD1,TGCGCCAGCAGCGCTGACAGGGTGAACACCGGGGAGCTGTTTTTT,CASSADRVNTGELFF
TRBJ1-1,-,TRBV14,-,TGTGCCAGCAGCCCGGACAAGGGGAGGGCTTTCTTT,CASSPDKGRAFF
TRBJ2-7,-,TRBV11-2,-,TGTGCCAGCAGCTTCCTAGACCGTTTCTACGAGCAGTACTTC,CASSFLDRFYEQYF
TRBJ1-1,once,TRBV5-1,TRBD1,TGCGCCAGCAGCTTGAGGACAGGGAACACTGAAGCTTTCTTT,CASSLRTGNTEAFF
TRBJ1-1,-,TRBV5-1,TRBD1,TGCGCCAGCAGCTTATTATTACAGGGGACTGGGACTGAAGCTTTCTTT,CASSLLLQGTGTEAFF
TRBJ1-4,-,TRBV15,-,TGTGCCACCAGCAGGAAGATAGAAACAACTAATGAAAAACTGTTTTTT,CATSRKIETTNEKLFF
TRBJ1-6,-,TRBV9,TRBD1,TGTGCCAGCAGCGTGACAGGGGATAATTCACCCCTCCACTTT,CASSVTGDNSPLHF
TRBJ1-4,-,TRBV19,TRBD1,TGTGCCAGTAGTATCGGGGACAGGGGTGAAAAACTGTTTTTT,CASSIGDRGEKLFF
TRBJ1-5,few,TRBV9,-,TGTGCCAGCAGCGTAGGAGCAGACTATAGCAATCAGCCCCAGCATTTT,CASSVGADYSNQPQHF
TRBJ1-2,-,TRBV28,TRBD1,TGTGCCAGCAGTTCATACAGGCTAGGGGGCGAAGCTAACTATGGCTACACCTTC,CASSSYRLGGEANYGYTF
TRBJ2-7,few,TRBV7-9,TRBD1,TGTGCCAGCAGCGGGACAGCAGCGGAGCAGTACTTC,CASSGTAAEQYF
TRBJ1-2,-,TRBV18,TRBD1,TGTGCCAGCTCACCATTGGACAGGGAGGGAGGCTACACCTTC,CASSPLDREGGYTF
TRBJ2-1,-,TRBV5-4,-,TGTGCCAGCAGCCCTGGCCGGGACAACTACAATGAGCAGTTCTTC,CASSPGRDNYNEQFF
TRBJ1-1,-,TRBV9,TRBD1,TGTGCCAGCAGCGAGCAAACAGGGGGGGAAGCTTTCTTT,CASSEQTGGEAFF
TRBJ1-2,-,TRBV9,TRBD1,TGTGCCAGCAGCGAGGGGGGACAGGGACCTACCTATGGCTACACCTTC,CASSEGGQGPTYGYTF
TRBJ1-6,once,TRBV12-5,TRBD1,TGTGCTAGTGGTTTGACCCAACCGTGGACAGGGCAAAATTCACCCCTCCACTTT,CASGLTQPWTGQNSPLHF
TRBJ2-1,-,TRBV9,TRBD2,TGTGCCAGCAGCGCCACGGGGACTAGCGGGATTATCTCCTACAATGAGCAGTTCTTC,CASSATGTSGIISYNEQFF
TRBJ2-3,-,TRBV5-1,TRBD2,TGCGCCAGCAGCTTGTGGGCGGGGGGCTACCTTGCGGATACGCAGTATTTT,CASSLWAGGYLADTQYF
TRBJ2-7,-,TRBV5-1,TRBD2,TGCGCCAGCAGCTTGGCCGCTAGCGGGATCTCCTACGAGCAGTACTTC,CASSLAASGISYEQYF
TRBJ1-2,-,TRBV24-1,TRBD1,TGTGCCACCAGTGATTTACTCGGACAGGTAGAAAAAAAGTTAAGGTATGGCTACACCTTC,CATSDLLGQVEKKLRYGYTF
TRBJ1-2,-,TRBV18,-,TGTGCCAGCTCCCGACTAACGACAGGTGACTTATATGGCTACACCTTC,CASSRLTTGDLYGYTF
TRBJ1-2,-,TRBV5-1,TRBD1,TGCGCCAGCAGCCTGGGACAGGGGGCAGTTGGCTATGGCTACACCTTC,CASSLGQGAVGYGYTF
TRBJ2-2,once,TRBV3-1/TRBV3-2,TRBD2,TGTGCCAGCAGCCGAGGGGCTAGCGGGAGAGCTACGCGGACCGGGGAGCTGTTTTTT,CASSRGASGRATRTGELFF
TRBJ1-3,-,TRBV14,-,TGTGCCAGCAGCCAGGACACTTATGGAAACACCATATATTTT,CASSQDTYGNTIYF
TRBJ2-7,few,TRBV28,TRBD1,TGTGCCAGCACCTGGACAGGGACGTACTACGAGCAGTACTTC,CASTWTGTYYEQYF